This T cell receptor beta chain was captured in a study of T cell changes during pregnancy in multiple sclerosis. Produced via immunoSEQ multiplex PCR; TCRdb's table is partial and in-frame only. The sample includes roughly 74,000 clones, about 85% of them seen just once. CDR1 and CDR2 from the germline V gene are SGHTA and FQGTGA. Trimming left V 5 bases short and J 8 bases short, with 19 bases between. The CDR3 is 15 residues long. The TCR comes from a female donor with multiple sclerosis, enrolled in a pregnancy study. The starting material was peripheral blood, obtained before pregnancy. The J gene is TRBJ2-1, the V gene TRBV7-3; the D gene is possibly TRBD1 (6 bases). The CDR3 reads CASSQARQGFYEQFF. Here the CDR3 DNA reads TGTGCCAGCAGCCAGGCACGGCAGGGGTTCTATGAGCAGTTCTTC.